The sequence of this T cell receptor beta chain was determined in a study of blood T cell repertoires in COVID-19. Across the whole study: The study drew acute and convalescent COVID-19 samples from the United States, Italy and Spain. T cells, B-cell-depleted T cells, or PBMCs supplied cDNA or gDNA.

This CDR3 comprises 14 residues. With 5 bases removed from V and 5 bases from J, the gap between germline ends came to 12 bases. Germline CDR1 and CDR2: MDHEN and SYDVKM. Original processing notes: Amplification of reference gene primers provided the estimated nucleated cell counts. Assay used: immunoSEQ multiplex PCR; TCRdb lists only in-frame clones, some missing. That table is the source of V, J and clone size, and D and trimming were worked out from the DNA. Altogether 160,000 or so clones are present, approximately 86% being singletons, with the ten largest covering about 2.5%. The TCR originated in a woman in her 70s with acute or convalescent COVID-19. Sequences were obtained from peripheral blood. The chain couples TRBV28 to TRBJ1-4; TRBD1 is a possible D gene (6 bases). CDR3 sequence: CASSTHRVNEKLFF. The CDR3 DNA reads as TGTGCCAGCAGTACCCACAGGGTAAATGAAAAACTGTTTTTT.